This is a list of T cell receptor beta chains from one sample in a study of blood T cell repertoires in COVID-19. The data were produced by immunoSEQ multiplex PCR, yet TCRdb's version contains in-frame clones alone and is incomplete. The table records around 100,000 clones, roughly nine tenths of them present only once. The sequencing sample was made of peripheral blood. The receptors originated from a woman older than 75 with acute or convalescent COVID-19. The CDR3 runs from the conserved cysteine through the conserved F or W. The order of the fields is clone size, V gene, D gene, J gene, CDR3 protein, CDR3 DNA. A D gene is named only where the DNA matches it firmly. Expanded clones are given a class, and other clones once, few, many or no size at all.

clone_size: -; v_call: TRBV10-3; d_call: TRBD1; j_call: TRBJ1-2; cdr3_aa: CAISAAGGEGARGYTF; cdr3_nt: TGTGCCATCAGTGCCGCGGGGGGTGAGGGGGCGAGAGGCTACACCTTC
clone_size: -; v_call: TRBV2; d_call: -; j_call: TRBJ2-3; cdr3_aa: CASSERRTDTQYF; cdr3_nt: TGTGCCAGCAGTGAGAGGAGAACAGATACGCAGTATTTT
clone_size: -; v_call: TRBV7-8; d_call: -; j_call: TRBJ2-1; cdr3_aa: CASSLVARHEQFF; cdr3_nt: TGTGCCAGCAGCTTAGTAGCGCGCCATGAGCAGTTCTTC
clone_size: -; v_call: TRBV2; d_call: -; j_call: TRBJ2-1; cdr3_aa: CASSEEELREGEQFF; cdr3_nt: TGTGCCAGCAGTGAAGAAGAGCTGCGTGAGGGTGAGCAGTTCTTC
clone_size: -; v_call: TRBV29-1; d_call: TRBD1; j_call: TRBJ1-1; cdr3_aa: CSVARQGAVNTEAFF; cdr3_nt: TGCAGCGTTGCCCGGCAGGGGGCGGTGAACACTGAAGCTTTCTTT
clone_size: -; v_call: TRBV6-6; d_call: -; j_call: TRBJ1-2; cdr3_aa: CASSPATTNYGYTF; cdr3_nt: TGTGCCAGCAGCCCCGCGACAACTAACTATGGCTACACCTTC
clone_size: -; v_call: TRBV24-1; d_call: TRBD1; j_call: TRBJ2-7; cdr3_aa: CATSDSYRGPEQYF; cdr3_nt: TGTGCCACCAGTGATTCATACAGGGGGCCCGAGCAGTACTTC
clone_size: -; v_call: TRBV6-1; d_call: -; j_call: TRBJ1-3; cdr3_aa: CASSESAQGGGNTIYF; cdr3_nt: TGTGCCAGCAGTGAATCGGCACAGGGTGGAGGAAACACCATATATTTT
clone_size: -; v_call: TRBV9; d_call: -; j_call: TRBJ2-3; cdr3_aa: CASSVVAIPTDTQYF; cdr3_nt: TGTGCCAGCAGCGTAGTAGCGATCCCCACAGATACGCAGTATTTT
clone_size: -; v_call: TRBV27; d_call: -; j_call: TRBJ1-1; cdr3_aa: CASRRQANTEAFF; cdr3_nt: TGTGCCAGCAGGAGACAAGCGAACACTGAAGCTTTCTTT
clone_size: -; v_call: TRBV6-5; d_call: -; j_call: TRBJ1-2; cdr3_aa: CASSSQESFNYGYTF; cdr3_nt: TGTGCCAGCAGTTCACAGGAAAGCTTTAACTATGGCTACACCTTC
clone_size: -; v_call: TRBV4-2; d_call: TRBD1; j_call: TRBJ1-5; cdr3_aa: CASSQDNRGQRYSNQPQHF; cdr3_nt: TGTGCCAGCAGCCAAGACAACAGGGGACAGCGATATAGCAATCAGCCCCAGCATTTT
clone_size: -; v_call: TRBV27; d_call: -; j_call: TRBJ1-4; cdr3_aa: CASSLATNEKLFF; cdr3_nt: TGTGCCAGCAGCCTTGCAACTAATGAAAAACTGTTTTTT
clone_size: -; v_call: TRBV13; d_call: TRBD2; j_call: TRBJ2-7; cdr3_aa: CASRRWGGSYEQYF; cdr3_nt: TGTGCCAGCAGACGCTGGGGAGGGTCCTACGAGCAGTACTTC
clone_size: -; v_call: TRBV30; d_call: -; j_call: TRBJ2-5; cdr3_aa: CAWSATQGIQETQYF; cdr3_nt: TGTGCCTGGAGTGCAACACAGGGAATCCAAGAGACCCAGTACTTC
clone_size: -; v_call: TRBV10-2; d_call: TRBD1; j_call: TRBJ2-2; cdr3_aa: CASQQGGTGELFF; cdr3_nt: TGCGCCAGCCAACAGGGGGGCACCGGGGAGCTGTTTTTT
clone_size: once; v_call: TRBV6-5; d_call: TRBD1; j_call: TRBJ2-5; cdr3_aa: CASRKTGTYQETQYF; cdr3_nt: TGTGCCAGCAGGAAGACAGGGACGTACCAAGAGACCCAGTACTTC
clone_size: -; v_call: TRBV18; d_call: -; j_call: TRBJ1-5; cdr3_aa: CASSPDTNQPQHF; cdr3_nt: TGTGCCAGCTCACCGGACACTAATCAGCCCCAGCATTTT
clone_size: once; v_call: TRBV18; d_call: -; j_call: TRBJ1-6; cdr3_aa: CASSPTTDGSPLHF; cdr3_nt: TGTGCCAGCTCACCGACGACAGATGGTTCACCCCTCCACTTT
clone_size: few; v_call: TRBV20-1; d_call: -; j_call: TRBJ1-5; cdr3_aa: CSASGRAASGQPQHF; cdr3_nt: TGCAGTGCTAGTGGCAGGGCTGCAAGTGGTCAGCCCCAGCATTTT
clone_size: -; v_call: TRBV5-1; d_call: TRBD1; j_call: TRBJ2-1; cdr3_aa: CASTHRDRAYNEQFF; cdr3_nt: TGCGCCAGCACCCACCGGGACAGGGCTTACAATGAGCAGTTCTTC
clone_size: -; v_call: TRBV2; d_call: TRBD2; j_call: TRBJ2-3; cdr3_aa: CASSLLAGLPGDTQYF; cdr3_nt: TGTGCCAGCAGTTTACTAGCGGGGCTCCCGGGAGATACGCAGTATTTT
clone_size: -; v_call: TRBV7-9; d_call: -; j_call: TRBJ1-1; cdr3_aa: CASRMSDGFEAFF; cdr3_nt: TGTGCCAGCAGAATGAGCGATGGGTTTGAAGCTTTCTTT
clone_size: -; v_call: TRBV5-6; d_call: TRBD2; j_call: TRBJ2-2; cdr3_aa: CASSVGTSGANTGELFF; cdr3_nt: TGTGCCAGCAGCGTTGGGACTAGCGGGGCGAACACCGGGGAGCTGTTTTTT
clone_size: -; v_call: TRBV6-5; d_call: TRBD1; j_call: TRBJ1-5; cdr3_aa: CASILTGGKGQPQHF; cdr3_nt: TGTGCCAGCATCTTAACAGGGGGCAAGGGTCAGCCCCAGCATTTT
clone_size: -; v_call: TRBV4-3; d_call: -; j_call: TRBJ2-7; cdr3_aa: CASDLGRVGVHPWRTYEQYF; cdr3_nt: TGCGCCAGCGACTTGGGCCGGGTCGGGGTACACCCTTGGAGGACCTACGAGCAGTACTTC
clone_size: -; v_call: TRBV2; d_call: TRBD1; j_call: TRBJ2-7; cdr3_aa: CASSVWDSDYEQYF; cdr3_nt: TGTGCCAGCAGTGTGTGGGACAGTGACTACGAGCAGTACTTC
clone_size: -; v_call: TRBV5-1; d_call: -; j_call: TRBJ2-2; cdr3_aa: CASSLASAGLPGELFF; cdr3_nt: TGCGCCAGCAGCTTGGCCTCAGCGGGTCTCCCCGGGGAGCTGTTTTTT
clone_size: -; v_call: TRBV5-1; d_call: -; j_call: TRBJ2-2; cdr3_aa: CASSKLTGTSGELFF; cdr3_nt: TGCGCCAGCAGCAAATTGACAGGAACGTCCGGGGAGCTGTTTTTT
clone_size: -; v_call: TRBV5-4; d_call: -; j_call: TRBJ1-2; cdr3_aa: CASSLSGTNYGYTF; cdr3_nt: TGTGCCAGCAGCTTATCGGGGACTAACTATGGCTACACCTTC
clone_size: -; v_call: TRBV5-5; d_call: TRBD1; j_call: TRBJ2-5; cdr3_aa: CASSLGTGFQQETQYF; cdr3_nt: TGTGCCAGCAGCCTAGGGACAGGGTTTCAACAAGAGACCCAGTACTTC
clone_size: -; v_call: TRBV7-9; d_call: -; j_call: TRBJ2-5; cdr3_aa: CASSSQVYQETQYF; cdr3_nt: TGTGCCAGCAGCTCCCAGGTGTACCAAGAGACCCAGTACTTC
clone_size: -; v_call: TRBV28; d_call: -; j_call: TRBJ1-3; cdr3_aa: CASSSLGTISGNTIYF; cdr3_nt: TGTGCCAGCAGTTCCCTGGGGACTATCTCTGGAAACACCATATATTTT
clone_size: -; v_call: TRBV24-1; d_call: -; j_call: TRBJ2-2; cdr3_aa: CATSDPGARELFF; cdr3_nt: TGTGCCACCAGTGATCCAGGGGCACGGGAGCTGTTTTTT
clone_size: once; v_call: TRBV6-5; d_call: TRBD1; j_call: TRBJ1-2; cdr3_aa: CASSYSPTGVGGYTF; cdr3_nt: TGTGCCAGCAGTTACTCCCCTACAGGGGTTGGTGGCTACACCTTC
clone_size: -; v_call: TRBV5-5; d_call: TRBD1; j_call: TRBJ2-1; cdr3_aa: CASRRGTGVPYNEQFF; cdr3_nt: TGTGCCAGCAGACGCGGGACAGGGGTCCCCTACAATGAGCAGTTCTTC
clone_size: -; v_call: TRBV12-3/TRBV12-4; d_call: -; j_call: TRBJ1-5; cdr3_aa: CASSLSSNQPQHF; cdr3_nt: TGTGCCAGCAGTCTAAGTAGCAATCAGCCCCAGCATTTT
clone_size: -; v_call: TRBV19; d_call: -; j_call: TRBJ1-4; cdr3_aa: CASSIDGNEKLFF; cdr3_nt: TGTGCCAGTAGTATAGACGGGAATGAAAAACTGTTTTTT
clone_size: -; v_call: TRBV30; d_call: -; j_call: TRBJ1-1; cdr3_aa: CAWSSGQPNAEAFF; cdr3_nt: TGTGCCTGGAGTAGCGGACAGCCTAACGCTGAAGCTTTCTTT
clone_size: -; v_call: TRBV18; d_call: TRBD1; j_call: TRBJ2-1; cdr3_aa: CASSPRGTVLDEQFF; cdr3_nt: TGTGCCAGCTCACCCCGAGGGACAGTTCTGGATGAGCAGTTCTTC
clone_size: -; v_call: TRBV15; d_call: -; j_call: TRBJ1-6; cdr3_aa: CATSETQNSPLHF; cdr3_nt: TGTGCCACCAGCGAAACGCAGAATTCACCCCTCCACTTT
clone_size: -; v_call: TRBV29-1; d_call: -; j_call: TRBJ1-1; cdr3_aa: CSAVQGSPEAFF; cdr3_nt: TGCAGCGCCGTACAGGGTTCCCCTGAAGCTTTCTTT
clone_size: -; v_call: TRBV19; d_call: -; j_call: TRBJ1-5; cdr3_aa: CASSINAVQPQHF; cdr3_nt: TGTGCCAGTAGTATAAACGCAGTTCAGCCCCAGCATTTT
clone_size: -; v_call: TRBV9; d_call: -; j_call: TRBJ1-1; cdr3_aa: CASSSTGQMNTEAFF; cdr3_nt: TGTGCCAGCAGCTCTACTGGACAGATGAACACTGAAGCTTTCTTT
clone_size: -; v_call: TRBV4-3; d_call: -; j_call: TRBJ2-5; cdr3_aa: CASSINGGFQETQYF; cdr3_nt: TGCGCCAGCAGCATTAACGGGGGTTTCCAAGAGACCCAGTACTTC
clone_size: -; v_call: TRBV6-2/TRBV6-3; d_call: -; j_call: TRBJ2-7; cdr3_aa: CASSSLYEQYF; cdr3_nt: TGTGCCAGCAGTTCCCTCTACGAGCAGTACTTC
clone_size: -; v_call: TRBV7-9; d_call: TRBD2; j_call: TRBJ2-4; cdr3_aa: CASSLVPARGVKNIQYF; cdr3_nt: TGTGCCAGCAGCTTAGTGCCTGCCCGGGGGGTCAAAAACATTCAGTACTTC
clone_size: -; v_call: TRBV5-1; d_call: -; j_call: TRBJ1-1; cdr3_aa: CASSLGPSQGRPEAFF; cdr3_nt: TGCGCCAGCAGCTTGGGCCCCTCACAGGGTCGTCCTGAAGCTTTCTTT
clone_size: once; v_call: TRBV2; d_call: -; j_call: TRBJ2-7; cdr3_aa: CASRDADSYEQYF; cdr3_nt: TGTGCCAGCAGGGATGCAGACAGCTACGAGCAGTACTTC
clone_size: few; v_call: TRBV7-9; d_call: -; j_call: TRBJ1-1; cdr3_aa: CASSITPYRGGNTEAFF; cdr3_nt: TGTGCCAGCAGCATTACCCCGTATCGGGGTGGGAACACTGAAGCTTTCTTT
clone_size: -; v_call: TRBV6-5; d_call: TRBD1; j_call: TRBJ1-5; cdr3_aa: CASTQTGERDQPQHF; cdr3_nt: TGTGCCAGCACCCAAACAGGGGAGAGAGATCAGCCCCAGCATTTT
clone_size: -; v_call: TRBV19; d_call: TRBD2; j_call: TRBJ2-1; cdr3_aa: CASSIGSGGNEQFF; cdr3_nt: TGTGCCAGTAGTATAGGTAGCGGGGGGAATGAGCAGTTCTTC
clone_size: -; v_call: TRBV7-9; d_call: TRBD1; j_call: TRBJ2-7; cdr3_aa: CASSTGQGTYEQYF; cdr3_nt: TGTGCCAGCAGCACAGGACAGGGGACCTACGAGCAGTACTTC